The rows below give T cell receptor beta chains drawn from one sample of a study of glioma-infiltrating T cells. TCRdb recomputed calls from the multiplex PCR reads with MiXCR, one row per CDR3 protein. The table has approximately 140,000 distinct CDR3 sequences, under 25% seen once. Sequencing was carried out using glioma tissue, nonneoplastic brain tissue, or PBMCs (not recorded which). The receptor source for this set is a human donor with low-grade glioma or glioblastoma, undergoing nonglioma brain surgery, or in good health (not recorded which). Each CDR3 is given with its conserved first and last residue. The D gene is left open where the match is weak. Rows may omit the clone size; those that give it use once, few, many or a size class.

TRBV7-2	NA	TRBJ1-4	NA	CVSSLARGGAEEKLFF	TGTGTCAGCAGCTTGGCTCGGGGGGGCGCCGAGGAAAAACTGTTTTTT
TRBV2	NA	TRBJ2-1	NA	CASVTGSYNEQFF	TGTGCCAGCGTGACAGGATCCTACAATGAGCAGTTCTTC
TRBV14	NA	TRBJ1-1	many	CASTHKGLITEAFF	TGTGCCAGCACCCACAAGGGTTTGATCACTGAAGCTTTCTTT
TRBV27	TRBD2	TRBJ2-5	many	CASSLWGGGTQYF	TGTGCCAGCTCCCTCTGGGGGGGAGGGACCCAGTACTTC
TRBV4-1	NA	TRBJ2-3	few	CASSQFGGSSTDTQYF	TGCGCCAGCAGCCAATTCGGGGGTTCTAGCACAGATACGCAGTATTTT
TRBV10-3	TRBD1	TRBJ1-1	many	CAIRTTGGITEAFF	TGTGCCATCAGAACAACAGGGGGCATCACTGAAGCTTTCTTT
TRBV7-3	NA	TRBJ2-6	NA	CASSPNGDTGANVLTF	TGTGCCAGCAGCCCCAATGGGGATACTGGGGCCAACGTCCTGACTTTC
TRBV28	NA	TRBJ1-6	few	CASSLPPRPLHF	TGTGCCAGCAGTTTACCCCCCCGACCCCTCCACTTT
TRBV2	NA	TRBJ1-5	few	CASSRLPFSNQPQHF	TGTGCCAGCAGCAGACTACCGTTTAGCAATCAGCCCCAGCATTTT
TRBV7-2	NA	TRBJ2-3	few	CASSLRDRTDTQYF	TGTGCCAGCAGCCTTAGGGACCGCACAGATACGCAGTATTTT
TRBV7-2	NA	TRBJ1-2	few	CASSLGGRKGYGYTF	TGTGCCAGCAGCTTAGGGGGGCGCAAAGGATATGGCTACACCTTC
TRBV5-1	NA	TRBJ1-1	NA	CASSLNPTVTEAFF	TGCGCCAGCAGCTTAAACCCGACGGTCACTGAAGCTTTCTTT
TRBV11-3	NA	TRBJ2-3	NA	CASSVRAGAPGTDTQYF	TGTGCCAGCAGTGTCCGGGCGGGGGCCCCGGGAACAGATACGCAGTATTTT
TRBV29-1	NA	TRBJ1-1	once	CSGTDSYTEAFF	TGCAGCGGAACGGACTCATACACTGAAGCTTTCTTT
TRBV24-1	TRBD2	TRBJ2-1	NA	CATSDGGTAGGADNEQFF	TGTGCCACCAGTGATGGGGGGACTGCCGGGGGGGCCGACAATGAGCAGTTCTTC
TRBV7-2	NA	TRBJ2-5	NA	CASSLSGTPLETQYF	TGTGCCAGCAGCTTATCCGGGACTCCCCTGGAGACCCAGTACTTC
TRBV4-1	NA	TRBJ1-5	many	CASSQTSGTRLQPQHF	TGCGCCAGCAGCCAAACCTCCGGGACACGGTTACAGCCCCAGCATTTT
TRBV27	TRBD1	TRBJ2-1	NA	CASTVIRQGHEQFF	TGTGCCAGCACCGTAATAAGACAGGGCCATGAGCAGTTCTTC
TRBV19	TRBD1	TRBJ1-5	NA	CASSSQDRGSNQPQHF	TGTGCCAGTAGTTCCCAAGACAGGGGGAGCAATCAGCCCCAGCATTTT
TRBV28	TRBD2	TRBJ2-3	few	CASSSPGLAGGPDTQYF	TGTGCCAGCAGCTCCCCGGGACTAGCGGGGGGCCCAGATACGCAGTATTTT
TRBV20-1	TRBD1	TRBJ1-3	NA	CSARVGTGRNTIYF	TGCAGTGCTAGAGTAGGGACAGGACGAAACACCATATATTTT
TRBV30	NA	TRBJ1-1	NA	CAWTWGRETFF	TGTGCCTGGACCTGGGGCAGGGAGACTTTCTTT